The text below deals with one T cell receptor beta chain. Its target is unknown. The CDR3 has 12 amino acids. V gave up 5 bases and J gave up 6 bases, with 10 bases separating them. Germline V lookup: CDR1 WSHSY, CDR2 SAAADI. The method was immunoSEQ multiplex PCR; TCRdb's version includes in-frame clones alone and lacks a portion of them. The data show about 460,000 clones, over 60% seen once. These data are taken from a study of shared clonotypes between healthy human individuals. Whole-study results and caveats: Sampling involved blood alone; tissue repertoires likely differ.

The source is a woman in her forties in good health. Some clones in this sample may be carry-over from other donors' samples. The rearrangement joins TRBV10-2 to TRBJ1-1; D might be TRBD1 (5 bases). Sequenced input: PBMCs. The CDR3 loop reads CASSFGGSEAFF. The CDR3 nucleotides read TGCGCCAGCAGTTTCGGGGGATCTGAAGCTTTCTTT.